The clone carrying this TCR beta chain has a handful of counts. The data were obtained in a study of Tregs in tolerant kidney transplant recipients. Repertoires were generated with immunoSEQ multiplex PCR, while TCRdb's copy carries only in-frame clones and drops some. The sample lists 200,000 to 300,000 clones; 84% were seen once. The TCR sequence derives from a human donor in good health. Material: CD4+ T cells from blood.

The CDR3, as DNA: TGTGCCAGCAGCTTGGCCGGGGAGATCACAGATACGCAGTATTTT. Translation gives CASSLAGEITDTQYF. The chain is built from TRBV5-6 and TRBJ2-3, with D possibly being TRBD2 (5 bases). The CDR3 is made up of 15 amino acids. Germline V gene data show CDR1 as SGHDT and CDR2 as YYEEEE. Trimming took 0 bases from V and 2 from J, leaving 10 bases between them.